Given below is one TCR beta chain in context. This clone has only one observation. Its antigen target is currently unknown. Base quality data are lacking; no much larger clone is found one base away. The sample is drawn from a study of cytomegalovirus exposure and HLA in healthy donors (dated by TCRdb to 2016 to 2017). As for the study more broadly: According to an earlier analysis of around 600 of the donors, some 180 million T cells yielded 117 million unique TCR beta sequences and about 300 Gb of sequence data. Roughly 300 gigabases of sequencing data and tens of millions of unique TCR sequences were included in an early release covering around 600 HLA-typed donors. Among the roughly 410 genotyped donors, under 90% belonged to the genetic ancestry cluster associated with self-reported Caucasian donors. The aim of the study was to test whether cataloging public T cell receptors could identify signatures of past pathogen exposure. Using immunosequencing, the study profiled T cell repertoires from some 670 subjects and related those repertoires to cytomegalovirus serostatus. Along with the approximately 620-subject first cohort, a separate validation cohort of 120 different subjects was used. The study combined high-throughput TCR immunosequencing, statistical association of individual TCRs with disease status, and machine learning to predict cytomegalovirus infection status. To study patterns of TCR occurrence, a later analysis re-analyzed previously published TCR beta repertoires from 500 to 850 donors and added high-resolution HLA genotyping. Rather than using new phenotypic data, the later analysis identified candidate immune exposures from TCR beta sequences and from how often those sequences occurred across donors. An earlier analysis of 500 to 650 of the donors applied high-throughput TCR beta sequencing to assess whether each TCR beta V gene segment acted as functional or pseudogenic. Donor age, sex, ethnicity and CMV serostatus were compiled alongside the repertoire data. A later genetic analysis took genome-wide SNP genotypes for about three fifths of the roughly 670 donors and used that subset as a discovery cohort. All discovery cohort repertoires had been generated on a single sequencing platform. HLA typing covered class I and class II loci at four-digit resolution. Typing coverage differed by locus: A, B, C, DRB1 and DQB1 were typed in about 629-630 donors, DQA1 in 522, DPA1 in approximately 610, and DPB1 in 450 to 480. Four or five DR-DQ haplotypes were handled as single units for association and clustering because linkage in the cohort was strong. On average, 235,054 unique TCR beta nucleotide sequences were sequenced per donor among some 420 genotyped donors of the cohort, with 15% to 20% of those sequences being non-productive.

The CDR3 covers 21 residues, taking in both the cysteine and the phenylalanine. Of the read, only the CDR3 DNA is kept; its 63 bases are in frame from base 1. The germline V gene yields MGHRA for CDR1 and YSYEKL for CDR2. Trimmed from V: 2 bases; trimmed from J: 6 bases; junction bases lacking a gene match: 20. What the research found in general, with its limitations: According to a later analysis, TCR association rates differed among HLA loci, with DRB1 alleles showing the most associated TCRs and HLA-C alleles showing the fewest. In an earlier analysis of around 500 of the donors, most TCR beta V segments appeared in productive rearrangements about 90% or about 30% of the time, broadly matching IMGT annotations. For the cohort, immune exposure information was limited to CMV serostatus. The study listed 170 or so TCR beta chains as associated with cytomegalovirus. According to a later analysis, most CMV-associated TCR beta chains appeared to be HLA-restricted, and the HLA associations seemed to be driven largely by CMV exposure. In both the original and validation cohorts, the classifier was reported to diagnose cytomegalovirus status with high specificity and sensitivity. The earlier analysis of nearly 600 of the donors excluded roughly 17 rarely observed V segments, including chromosome 9 orphons, because counts were too low. Most TCR sequences were observed very rarely across donors, whereas some public TCRs were present in many individuals. In a later analysis, HLA-associated TCR beta chains were found to be more clonally expanded and to have lower generation probabilities than equally common non-associated chains. V-gene and J-gene trimming of TCR beta chains was associated with a missense DCLRE1C variant in a later genetic analysis, and the association was replicated in an independent cohort. A further reported finding was that TCR beta sequences accurately predicted the HLA-A and HLA-B alleles for most subjects in the first cohort. Correlated functional status among segregating V segments might be attributable to linkage disequilibrium, but an unknown experimental factor could not be ruled out. Specific HLA alleles were associated with roughly 17,000 TCR beta sequences at a false discovery rate of 0.05 in a later analysis. In a later analysis, several top co-occurrence clusters were reported to appear linked to parvovirus B19, influenza, CMV and Epstein-Barr virus. Assigning TCR associations to individual alleles was difficult when HLA alleles, especially DR and DQ, strongly co-occurred. The cohort was sequenced for TCR beta chains only, and without alpha or paired-chain data the features that could be detected were limited. Sequencing depth was assumed to be roughly uniform across donors in the presence/absence analyses, though that assumption may not hold. Compared with the approximately 720-donor mean, donors in an Asian-associated ancestry cluster had fewer N-insertions in productive TCRs, according to a later genetic analysis. A cluster of highly shared sequence variants was judged likely to represent a technical artifact of the sequencing pipeline. A few of the identified cytomegalovirus-associated TCR beta chains were confirmed in vitro to be specific for cytomegalovirus antigens. The authors suggested that the approach could potentially be extended to other disease states and immunological phenotypes. Because HLA typing was unavailable for some donors at each locus, only the typed subset was used in association tests. The 87-base-pair reads could not distinguish some IMGT-functional V segments, including TRBV6-2 and TRBV6-3, so those segments were excluded.

In total, roughly 670 healthy bone marrow donors made up the cohort. Cohort members were all nominally healthy when sampled, although unrecorded immune exposures were likely present. Of the 666 cohort members, approximately 290 had a positive CMV serostatus and about 400 had a negative one, while no CMV serostatus was recorded for the donor. Each donor provided a peripheral blood sample, and peripheral blood mononuclear cells were used for TCR beta sequencing. The Qiagen DNeasy Blood Extraction Kit was used to extract genomic DNA from the blood cell samples. The library was generated by the immunoSEQ multiplex PCR assay. For the multiplex PCR, a mixture combining 60 forward primers for TCR Vbeta segments and 13 reverse primers for TCR Jbeta segments was used. The CDR3 region of rearranged TCR beta genes was amplified from genomic DNA with a multiplex PCR assay. Amplified TCR beta libraries were sequenced as 87-base-pair reads on the Illumina HiSeq System. The paper's data handling went like this. Across the 666 repertoires, a later analysis counted approximately 75 million unique TCR beta chains, some 11 million of which were shared by at least two donors. To remove PCR and sequencing errors, raw reads were error-corrected and collapsed into unique sequences using a nearest-neighbor algorithm that merged closely related sequences. To assign V, D and J gene segments, CDR3 sequences were aligned to IMGT reference sequences. Each retained sequence needed at least a six-nucleotide match to both a V gene segment and a J gene segment. Rearrangements were classified as productive when the CDR3 lacked stop codons and remained in frame with V and J, and all other rearrangements were classified as non-productive. Following IMGT convention, CDR3 was defined as the stretch from the second conserved V-encoded cysteine to the conserved J-encoded phenylalanine. The earlier analysis of 500 to 600 of the donors excluded sequences that lacked an unambiguous match to a single V gene segment. An earlier analysis of 500 to 700 of the donors classified V segments as functional when productive rearrangements were above 56.7% and as segregating when the standard deviation between donors was above 5%. A statistical classification framework was built for diagnosing cytomegalovirus status from the catalog of TCR beta chain sequences. A later analysis assigned V and J genes by comparing TCR nucleotide sequences with IMGT/GENE-DB human TR gene sequences. In a later analysis, CDR3 sequences and most-parsimonious VDJ recombination scenarios were assigned using the TCRdist pipeline. A later analysis defined each TCR beta chain by its CDR3 amino acid sequence plus V-gene family, and excluded reads lacking a unique V-gene family. In a later analysis, around 650 highly shared, low-generation-probability nucleotide sequences were removed to address suspected cross-contamination and a sequencing artifact. In a later analysis, a clonal expansion index for each public chain was calculated from normalized within-repertoire ranks of inferred template counts. In a later analysis, generation probabilities were computed using a VDJ recombination model fitted to out-of-frame rearrangements, and the results were checked against IGoR. Hypergeometric tests were used in a later analysis to score TCR-TCR, TCR-HLA and TCR-CMV co-occurrence, with a repertoire-size bias correction applied to the TCR pairs. A later analysis estimated false discovery rates by permuting HLA or CMV assignments 20 times. In a later analysis, co-occurring TCRs were grouped using DBSCAN, and TCRdist sequence similarity was added for clustering within HLA-allele-positive subsets. Repertoires with fewer than 30,000 or more than 120,000 public chains were left out of co-occurrence clustering, as were four to six repertoires with anomalous nucleotide sharing. The table comes from immuneACCESS by way of TCRdb, which keeps in-frame sequences with V and J called. Part of the clones is missing from these tables; in studies checked, under half for an unresolved V gene and the rest for unknown reasons. The V and J calls and clone size are taken from that table; D and trimming were inferred from the DNA. In all, the sample holds some 130,000 clones, and over 75% of those were seen once. The top ten hold approximately 4.3% of the sample.

Sequences were obtained from PBMCs. The TCR sequence derives from a man aged 25-45 years in good health. The chain is encoded by TRBV4-1 joined to TRBJ2-2, and 11 bases in between align with TRBD2. The CDR3 region has the sequence CASSQSYISGRARRGAGELFF. At the DNA level, the sequence is TGCGCCAGCAGCCAAAGCTATATTAGCGGGAGGGCCCGCCGTGGAGCCGGGGAGCTGTTTTTT.